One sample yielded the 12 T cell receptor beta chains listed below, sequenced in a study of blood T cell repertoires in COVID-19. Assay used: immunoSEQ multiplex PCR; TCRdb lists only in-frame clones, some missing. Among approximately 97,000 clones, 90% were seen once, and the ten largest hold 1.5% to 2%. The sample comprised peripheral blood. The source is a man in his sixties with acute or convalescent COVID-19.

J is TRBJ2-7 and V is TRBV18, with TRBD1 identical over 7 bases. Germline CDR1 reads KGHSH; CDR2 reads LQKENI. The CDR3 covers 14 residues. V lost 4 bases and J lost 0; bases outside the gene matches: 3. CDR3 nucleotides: TGTGCCAGCTCACTCGACAGGGACTCCTACGAGCAGTACTTC. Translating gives CASSLDRDSYEQYF.

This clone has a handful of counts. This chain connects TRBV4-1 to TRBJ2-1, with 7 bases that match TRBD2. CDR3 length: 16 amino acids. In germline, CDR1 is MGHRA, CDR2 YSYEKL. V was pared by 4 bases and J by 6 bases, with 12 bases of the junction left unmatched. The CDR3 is CASSLRPGGGSNEQFF. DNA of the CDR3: TGCGCCAGCAGCCTCAGGCCGGGAGGTGGCTCCAATGAGCAGTTCTTC.

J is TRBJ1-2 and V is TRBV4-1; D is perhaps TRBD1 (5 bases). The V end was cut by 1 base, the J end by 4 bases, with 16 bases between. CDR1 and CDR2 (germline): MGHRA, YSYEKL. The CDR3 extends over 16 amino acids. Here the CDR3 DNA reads TGCGCCAGCAGCCAAGTTGTCCAGGGTTCAGGCTATGGCTACACCTTC. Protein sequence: CASSQVVQGSGYGYTF.

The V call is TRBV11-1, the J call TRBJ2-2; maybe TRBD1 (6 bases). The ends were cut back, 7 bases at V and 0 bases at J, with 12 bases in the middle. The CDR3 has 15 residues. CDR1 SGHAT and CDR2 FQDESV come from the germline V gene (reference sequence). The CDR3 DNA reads TGTGCCAGCATCCCAGGACAGTCGAACACCGGGGAGCTGTTTTTT. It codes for CASIPGQSNTGELFF.

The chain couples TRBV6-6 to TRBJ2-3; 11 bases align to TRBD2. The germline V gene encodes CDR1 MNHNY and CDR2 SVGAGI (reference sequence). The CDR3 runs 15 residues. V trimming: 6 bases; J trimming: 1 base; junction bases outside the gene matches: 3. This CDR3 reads CASRGTSGRTDTQYF. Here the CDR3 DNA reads TGTGCCAGCAGAGGGACTAGCGGACGCACAGATACGCAGTATTTT.

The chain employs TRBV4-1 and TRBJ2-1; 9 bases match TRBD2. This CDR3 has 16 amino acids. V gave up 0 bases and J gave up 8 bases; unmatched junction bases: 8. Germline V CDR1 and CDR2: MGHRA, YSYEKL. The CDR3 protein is CASSQEGAGGQDEQFF. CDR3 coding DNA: TGCGCCAGCAGCCAAGAGGGAGCGGGGGGCCAAGATGAGCAGTTCTTC.

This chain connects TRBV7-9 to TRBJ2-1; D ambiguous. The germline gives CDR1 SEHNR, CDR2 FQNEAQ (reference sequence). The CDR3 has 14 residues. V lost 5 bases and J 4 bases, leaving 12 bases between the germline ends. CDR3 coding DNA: TGTGCCAGCAGCAGAGAACAGAAGTACAATGAGCAGTTCTTC. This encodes CASSREQKYNEQFF. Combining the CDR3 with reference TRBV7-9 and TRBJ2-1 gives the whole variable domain DTGVSQNPRHKITKRGQNVTFRCDPISEHNRLYWYRQTLGQGPEFLTYFQNEAQLEKSRLLSDRFSAERPKGSFSTLEIQRTEQGDSAMYLCASSREQKYNEQFFGPGTRLTVL.

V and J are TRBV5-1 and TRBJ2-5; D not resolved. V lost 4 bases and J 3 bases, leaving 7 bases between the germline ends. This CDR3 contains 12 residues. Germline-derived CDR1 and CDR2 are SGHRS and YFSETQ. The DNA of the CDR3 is TGCGCCAGCAGCACAAACGAAGAGACCCAGTACTTC. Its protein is CASSTNEETQYF.

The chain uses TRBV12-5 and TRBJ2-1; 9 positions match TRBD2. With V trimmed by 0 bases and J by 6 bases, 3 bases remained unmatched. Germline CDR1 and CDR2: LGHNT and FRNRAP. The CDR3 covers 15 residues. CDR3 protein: CASGLVLAGLNEQFF. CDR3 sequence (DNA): TGTGCTAGTGGTTTGGTACTAGCGGGTCTCAATGAGCAGTTCTTC.

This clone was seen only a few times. In DNA, the CDR3 is TGTGCCAGCAGTTTAGTGCGGAGCTATGGCTACACCTTC. Translation gives CASSLVRSYGYTF. The J gene is TRBJ1-2, the V gene TRBV28; D gene ambiguous. The CDR3 contains 13 residues. Per germline, CDR1 MDHEN and CDR2 SYDVKM. V lost 2 bases and J 4 bases, leaving 8 bases between the germline ends.

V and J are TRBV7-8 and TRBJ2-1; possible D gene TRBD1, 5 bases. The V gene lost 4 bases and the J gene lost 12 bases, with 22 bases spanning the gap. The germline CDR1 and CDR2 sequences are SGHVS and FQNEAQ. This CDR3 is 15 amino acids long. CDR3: CASSSTAFSESGQFF. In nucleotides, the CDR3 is TGTGCCAGCAGCTCGACAGCCTTCTCAGAGTCTGGGCAGTTCTTC.

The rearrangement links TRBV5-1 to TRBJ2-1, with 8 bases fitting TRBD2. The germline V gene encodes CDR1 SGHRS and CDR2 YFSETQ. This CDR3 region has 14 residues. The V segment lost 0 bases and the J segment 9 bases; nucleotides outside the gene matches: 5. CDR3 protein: CASSLGTSGGEQFF. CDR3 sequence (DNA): TGCGCCAGCAGCTTGGGTACTAGCGGAGGTGAGCAGTTCTTC.